Listed below are T cell receptor beta chains from one sample, sequenced in a study of blood T cell repertoires in COVID-19. Using immunoSEQ multiplex PCR, the repertoire was profiled, and TCRdb retains in-frame clones only, with some absent. The sample holds some 220,000 clones; 86% are singletons and the top ten take approximately 3%. Material: PBMCs or T cells enriched from blood (not recorded which). The origin of the receptors is a woman aged 50 to 65 in a cohort exposed to, infected with or recovered from COVID-19 (not recorded which). The CDR3 runs from the conserved cysteine through the conserved F or W. Fields, in order: V gene, D gene, clone size, J gene, CDR3 DNA, CDR3 protein. The D gene is left open where the match is weak. Not all rows give a size; the values are once, few, many and, for expanded clones, a class.

V gene: TRBV3-1/TRBV3-2; D gene: -; clone size: -; J gene: TRBJ1-1; CDR3 DNA: TGTGCCAGCAGCCAGGGGGCGCGTTCAGCTTTCTTT; CDR3 protein: CASSQGARSAFF
V gene: TRBV9; D gene: -; clone size: -; J gene: TRBJ2-5; CDR3 DNA: TGTGCCAGCAGCGGATCCGGAGGTGCCCGCCGACACCAAGAGACCCAGTACTTC; CDR3 protein: CASSGSGGARRHQETQYF
V gene: TRBV4-2; D gene: TRBD1; clone size: -; J gene: TRBJ1-5; CDR3 DNA: TGTGCCAGCAGCCAAGAGCCGCTCCCACAGGGGGCGGGCCAGCCCCAGCATTTT; CDR3 protein: CASSQEPLPQGAGQPQHF
V gene: TRBV19; D gene: TRBD1; clone size: -; J gene: TRBJ1-1; CDR3 DNA: TGTGCCAGTAGTTTAGGGACAGGGCTGAACACTGAAGCTTTCTTT; CDR3 protein: CASSLGTGLNTEAFF
V gene: TRBV7-2; D gene: -; clone size: -; J gene: TRBJ1-1; CDR3 DNA: TGTGCCAGCAGCCTCTACAGGGAGGCTTTCTTT; CDR3 protein: CASSLYREAFF
V gene: TRBV5-1; D gene: TRBD1; clone size: -; J gene: TRBJ1-2; CDR3 DNA: TGCGCCAGCAGCTACCCAGCGACAGGGGGGACACACGCTAACTATGGCTACACCTTC; CDR3 protein: CASSYPATGGTHANYGYTF
V gene: TRBV3-1/TRBV3-2; D gene: -; clone size: -; J gene: TRBJ1-3; CDR3 DNA: TGTGCCAGCAGCCAAGAGAGGGTGTTCACTGGAAACACCATATATTTT; CDR3 protein: CASSQERVFTGNTIYF
V gene: TRBV11-2; D gene: TRBD2; clone size: -; J gene: TRBJ2-7; CDR3 DNA: TGTGCCAGCCTGAATGCAGCGGGGGGGCCTTCTGGGTACGAGCAGTACTTC; CDR3 protein: CASLNAAGGPSGYEQYF
V gene: TRBV7-3; D gene: -; clone size: -; J gene: TRBJ2-2; CDR3 DNA: TGTGCCAGCAGCTTAATGGCGGTTGACACCGGGGAGCTGTTTTTT; CDR3 protein: CASSLMAVDTGELFF
V gene: TRBV5-4; D gene: TRBD1; clone size: -; J gene: TRBJ1-1; CDR3 DNA: TGTGCCAGCAGCCCGACGACAGGGGTCTCGGGAGCTTTCTTT; CDR3 protein: CASSPTTGVSGAFF
V gene: TRBV5-1; D gene: TRBD1; clone size: -; J gene: TRBJ1-4; CDR3 DNA: TGCGCCAGCAGCTTGGGACAGGGGGCCTTTCGGGCGTGGGAAAAACTGTTTTTT; CDR3 protein: CASSLGQGAFRAWEKLFF
V gene: TRBV19; D gene: -; clone size: -; J gene: TRBJ2-2; CDR3 DNA: TGTGCCAGTAGTCCCCAAGCAGGGGCCCATGCGAACACCGGGGAGCTGTTTTTT; CDR3 protein: CASSPQAGAHANTGELFF
V gene: TRBV11-2; D gene: -; clone size: -; J gene: TRBJ1-3; CDR3 DNA: TGTGCCAGCAGCTTAGTGGGCCAGGTTGTCTCTGGAAACACCATATATTTT; CDR3 protein: CASSLVGQVVSGNTIYF
V gene: TRBV4-3; D gene: TRBD1; clone size: -; J gene: TRBJ2-7; CDR3 DNA: TGCGCCAGCAGCCAAGCCCTGGGGTCAGGGGGCCCCTACGAGCAGTACTTC; CDR3 protein: CASSQALGSGGPYEQYF
V gene: TRBV7-2; D gene: -; clone size: -; J gene: TRBJ1-1; CDR3 DNA: TGTGCCAGCAGCTTAGGCAGGGTGACTGAAGCTTTCTTT; CDR3 protein: CASSLGRVTEAFF
V gene: TRBV10-3; D gene: -; clone size: once; J gene: TRBJ1-1; CDR3 DNA: TGTGCCATCAGTGAGTGGACCCGGGGGGACACTGAAGCTTTCTTT; CDR3 protein: CAISEWTRGDTEAFF
V gene: TRBV14; D gene: -; clone size: -; J gene: TRBJ1-2; CDR3 DNA: TGTGCCAGCAGAGACTCGGGGGGCAATGGCTACACCTTC; CDR3 protein: CASRDSGGNGYTF
V gene: TRBV5-6; D gene: TRBD1; clone size: -; J gene: TRBJ2-7; CDR3 DNA: TGTGCCAGCAGCCGGGGACAGTTCCAAATCTACGAGCAGTACTTC; CDR3 protein: CASSRGQFQIYEQYF
V gene: TRBV10-3; D gene: TRBD1; clone size: -; J gene: TRBJ1-3; CDR3 DNA: TGTGCCACACGGGGACAGCCGGTCTCTGGAAACACCATATATTTT; CDR3 protein: CATRGQPVSGNTIYF
V gene: TRBV5-5; D gene: -; clone size: -; J gene: TRBJ2-5; CDR3 DNA: TGTGCCAGCAGCTTATTTGGAGGAGCGGGTGAAGAGACCCAGTACTTC; CDR3 protein: CASSLFGGAGEETQYF
V gene: TRBV4-2; D gene: -; clone size: -; J gene: TRBJ1-1; CDR3 DNA: TGTGCCAGCAGCCCAGATAACAGGGTTCCCGAAGCTTTCTTT; CDR3 protein: CASSPDNRVPEAFF
V gene: TRBV6-5; D gene: TRBD1; clone size: -; J gene: TRBJ1-5; CDR3 DNA: TGTGCCAGCAGTTATAAAACAGGGGGCAATCAGCCCCAGCATTTT; CDR3 protein: CASSYKTGGNQPQHF
V gene: TRBV27; D gene: TRBD1; clone size: few; J gene: TRBJ2-2; CDR3 DNA: TGTGCCAGCAGTATGAACAGGGGTCCCACCGGGGAGCTGTTTTTT; CDR3 protein: CASSMNRGPTGELFF
V gene: TRBV5-1; D gene: TRBD1; clone size: -; J gene: TRBJ1-2; CDR3 DNA: TGCGCCAGCAGCCCAGGACAGGGGGCCTATGGCTACACCTTC; CDR3 protein: CASSPGQGAYGYTF
V gene: TRBV3-1/TRBV3-2; D gene: TRBD2; clone size: -; J gene: TRBJ2-3; CDR3 DNA: TGTGCCAGCAGCCAAGGAATCACAGCGGGGGGCACAGATACGCAGTATTTT; CDR3 protein: CASSQGITAGGTDTQYF
V gene: TRBV27; D gene: -; clone size: -; J gene: TRBJ2-1; CDR3 DNA: TGTGCCAGCAGTCCTAGGTGGCATACCATCGGCGGGAATGAGCAGTTCTTC; CDR3 protein: CASSPRWHTIGGNEQFF
V gene: TRBV7-2; D gene: TRBD1; clone size: -; J gene: TRBJ2-7; CDR3 DNA: TGTGCCAGCAGCTTTTGGACAGGGTCCTACGAGCAGTACTTC; CDR3 protein: CASSFWTGSYEQYF
V gene: TRBV5-1; D gene: TRBD1; clone size: once; J gene: TRBJ1-4; CDR3 DNA: TGCGCCAGCAGAAACACAGGGGTTACTAATGAAAAACTGTTTTTT; CDR3 protein: CASRNTGVTNEKLFF
V gene: TRBV4-2; D gene: TRBD1; clone size: -; J gene: TRBJ1-3; CDR3 DNA: TGTGCCAGCAGCCAAGATCTGCGGGGGACAGGGGCTGGAAACACCATATATTTT; CDR3 protein: CASSQDLRGTGAGNTIYF
V gene: TRBV30; D gene: -; clone size: -; J gene: TRBJ1-1; CDR3 DNA: TGTGCCTGGAAATGGAGCGGGAACACTGAAGCTTTCTTT; CDR3 protein: CAWKWSGNTEAFF
V gene: TRBV2; D gene: -; clone size: -; J gene: TRBJ2-5; CDR3 DNA: TGTGCCAGCAGTGTACAGGGTTCTCAAGAGACCCAGTACTTC; CDR3 protein: CASSVQGSQETQYF
V gene: TRBV5-5; D gene: TRBD1; clone size: -; J gene: TRBJ1-2; CDR3 DNA: TGTGCCAGCAGCTACAATATCGCGGACAGGGACTATGGCTACACCTTC; CDR3 protein: CASSYNIADRDYGYTF
V gene: TRBV7-2; D gene: TRBD2; clone size: -; J gene: TRBJ2-6; CDR3 DNA: TGTGCCAGCAGCCCCAGGCGGGGGGGATCTGGGGCCAACGTCCTGACTTTC; CDR3 protein: CASSPRRGGSGANVLTF
V gene: TRBV7-2; D gene: -; clone size: -; J gene: TRBJ2-5; CDR3 DNA: TGTGCCAGCAGCCCCTCCCTTGAGACCCAGTACTTC; CDR3 protein: CASSPSLETQYF
V gene: TRBV10-3; D gene: TRBD1; clone size: -; J gene: TRBJ1-2; CDR3 DNA: TGTGCCATCAGTGAGCAGGGACAGAGCTATGGCTACACCTTC; CDR3 protein: CAISEQGQSYGYTF
V gene: TRBV2; D gene: -; clone size: -; J gene: TRBJ1-1; CDR3 DNA: TGTGCCAGCAGACAGGGCGGTGCTGAAGCTTTCTTT; CDR3 protein: CASRQGGAEAFF
V gene: TRBV7-2; D gene: -; clone size: -; J gene: TRBJ2-2; CDR3 DNA: TGTGCCAGCAGGGAACAGGGGAACACCGGGGAGCTGTTTTTT; CDR3 protein: CASREQGNTGELFF
V gene: TRBV5-1; D gene: -; clone size: -; J gene: TRBJ1-1; CDR3 DNA: TGCGCCAGCAGCCTGCGCGTGAACGGAGAAAACACTGAAGCTTTCTTT; CDR3 protein: CASSLRVNGENTEAFF
V gene: TRBV2; D gene: -; clone size: -; J gene: TRBJ1-1; CDR3 DNA: TGTGCCAGCAGTGACCTAGGGGTCGGGAACACTGAAGCTTTCTTT; CDR3 protein: CASSDLGVGNTEAFF
V gene: TRBV7-2; D gene: -; clone size: -; J gene: TRBJ2-2; CDR3 DNA: TGTGCCAGCAGCTTAGTTGCTAGGGAGCTGTTTTTT; CDR3 protein: CASSLVARELFF
V gene: TRBV2; D gene: -; clone size: -; J gene: TRBJ1-5; CDR3 DNA: TGTGCCAGCAGTGACGGTTATGGTCCCCAGCCCCAGCATTTT; CDR3 protein: CASSDGYGPQPQHF
V gene: TRBV4-3; D gene: TRBD2; clone size: -; J gene: TRBJ2-3; CDR3 DNA: TGCGCCAGCAGATCCTCTTTTGGGGGGGATGCAGATACGCAGTATTTT; CDR3 protein: CASRSSFGGDADTQYF
V gene: TRBV6-4; D gene: TRBD2; clone size: once; J gene: TRBJ2-7; CDR3 DNA: TGTGCCACCAACCCACCCCCTGAGGCGGGGGGGCCGAGCGTTTACGAGCAGTACTTC; CDR3 protein: CATNPPPEAGGPSVYEQYF
V gene: TRBV13; D gene: -; clone size: -; J gene: TRBJ1-4; CDR3 DNA: TGTGCCAGCAGCTCCAGGGGCCCAACTAATGAAAAACTGTTTTTT; CDR3 protein: CASSSRGPTNEKLFF
V gene: TRBV6-2/TRBV6-3; D gene: -; clone size: -; J gene: TRBJ2-5; CDR3 DNA: TGTGCCAGCAGTTCGAACCTCCGGCGGGAGACCCAGTACTTC; CDR3 protein: CASSSNLRRETQYF
V gene: TRBV10-2; D gene: -; clone size: -; J gene: TRBJ2-5; CDR3 DNA: TGCGCCAGCAGTAAACAATCCCAAGAGACCCAGTACTTC; CDR3 protein: CASSKQSQETQYF
V gene: TRBV30; D gene: TRBD1; clone size: -; J gene: TRBJ1-6; CDR3 DNA: TGTGCCTGGGGTGAACAGGGGCAGTCACCCCTCCACTTT; CDR3 protein: CAWGEQGQSPLHF
V gene: TRBV4-3; D gene: -; clone size: -; J gene: TRBJ1-2; CDR3 DNA: TGCGCCAGCAGCCAAGATCCTACCCGGAGGAGTTCAGGCTACACCTTC; CDR3 protein: CASSQDPTRRSSGYTF
V gene: TRBV7-2; D gene: TRBD1; clone size: -; J gene: TRBJ1-6; CDR3 DNA: TGTGCCAGCAGCTCGGACAGGAGCTCCTATAATTCACCCCTCCACTTT; CDR3 protein: CASSSDRSSYNSPLHF
V gene: TRBV27; D gene: TRBD1; clone size: -; J gene: TRBJ2-5; CDR3 DNA: TGTGCCAGCAGTCCGGACAGGGGCCAAGAGACCCAGTACTTC; CDR3 protein: CASSPDRGQETQYF
V gene: TRBV27; D gene: TRBD1; clone size: -; J gene: TRBJ1-6; CDR3 DNA: TGTGCCAGCAGTTTCGAGGACAGGGGGCCGTATTCACCCCTCCACTTT; CDR3 protein: CASSFEDRGPYSPLHF
V gene: TRBV5-1; D gene: -; clone size: -; J gene: TRBJ1-4; CDR3 DNA: TGCGCCAGCAGCCGCGACAGAGATAATGAAAAACTGTTTTTT; CDR3 protein: CASSRDRDNEKLFF
V gene: TRBV7-2; D gene: TRBD2; clone size: -; J gene: TRBJ2-7; CDR3 DNA: TGTGCCAGCAGCCCTCGGACTAGCGGGGTTTACGAGCAGTACTTC; CDR3 protein: CASSPRTSGVYEQYF
V gene: TRBV19; D gene: TRBD1; clone size: -; J gene: TRBJ1-5; CDR3 DNA: TGTGCCAGTAGTCCCTTGGGACAGGAGATCTATAGCAATCAGCCCCAGCATTTT; CDR3 protein: CASSPLGQEIYSNQPQHF
V gene: TRBV23-1; D gene: TRBD1; clone size: once; J gene: TRBJ2-2; CDR3 DNA: TGCGCCAGCAGTCGACCGGGACAGCGTGCCGGGGAGCTGTTTTTT; CDR3 protein: CASSRPGQRAGELFF
V gene: TRBV24-1; D gene: TRBD1; clone size: once; J gene: TRBJ2-3; CDR3 DNA: TGTGCCACCAGGGGAACCGGACAGGGGACTAGCACAGATACGCAGTATTTT; CDR3 protein: CATRGTGQGTSTDTQYF
V gene: TRBV29-1; D gene: -; clone size: -; J gene: TRBJ2-1; CDR3 DNA: TGCAGCGTGACTTCCCACTCCTACAATGAGCAGTTCTTC; CDR3 protein: CSVTSHSYNEQFF
V gene: TRBV4-2; D gene: -; clone size: once; J gene: TRBJ1-3; CDR3 DNA: TGTGCCAGCAGCCTCACACAGAGCTCTGGAAACACCATATATTTT; CDR3 protein: CASSLTQSSGNTIYF
V gene: TRBV15; D gene: TRBD1; clone size: -; J gene: TRBJ1-5; CDR3 DNA: TGTGCCACCAGCAGAGCAACACGCTGGACAGGGGGGTATCAGCCCCAGCATTTT; CDR3 protein: CATSRATRWTGGYQPQHF